The clone carrying this T cell receptor beta chain appeared many times. Its specificity is not known. The data were obtained in a study of neurological immune-mediated disorders. Time point of the sample: longitudinal time-point 2. Study conclusions and caveats: Sharing of CDR3 amino acid sequences among expanded clones across subjects was absent, suggesting private repertoires in all groups.

V shed 0 bases, J shed 4 bases, and the junction held 7 bases outside the gene matches. The CDR3 is made up of 18 amino acids. CDR1 is LGHNA, CDR2 YNFKEQ, per germline. TCRdb analysed the 5' RACE reads with MiXCR anew, one entry per CDR3 protein. The data show some 87,000 distinct CDR3 sequences, with 5% to 6.5% seen just once and approximately 7.9% held by the top ten. The TCR originated in a woman between 55 and 75 years old with multiple sclerosis. V and J are TRBV4-2 and TRBJ2-2; 11 bases match TRBD2. The sample consisted of PBMCs. The CDR3 sequence is CASSQDSGTSGSTGELFF. For the CDR3, the DNA is TGTGCCAGCAGCCAAGACTCCGGGACTAGCGGATCCACCGGGGAGCTGTTTTTT.